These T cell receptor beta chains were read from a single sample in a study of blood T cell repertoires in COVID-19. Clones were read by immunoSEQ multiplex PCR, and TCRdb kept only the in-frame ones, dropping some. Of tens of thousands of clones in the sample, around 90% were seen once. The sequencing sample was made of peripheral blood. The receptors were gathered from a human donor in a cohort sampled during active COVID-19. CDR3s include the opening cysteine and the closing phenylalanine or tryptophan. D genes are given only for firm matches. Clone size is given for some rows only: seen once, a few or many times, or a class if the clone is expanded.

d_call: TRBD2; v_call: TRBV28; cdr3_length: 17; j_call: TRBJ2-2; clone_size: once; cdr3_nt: TGTGCCAGCAGTGCAGGGTCTAGCGGGATAGACACCGGGGAGCTGTTTTTT; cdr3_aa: CASSAGSSGIDTGELFF
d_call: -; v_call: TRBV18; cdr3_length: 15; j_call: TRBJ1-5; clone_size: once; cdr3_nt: TGTGCCAGCTCACCCCAGCAAGGGGTTGGTCAGCCCCAGCATTTT; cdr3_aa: CASSPQQGVGQPQHF
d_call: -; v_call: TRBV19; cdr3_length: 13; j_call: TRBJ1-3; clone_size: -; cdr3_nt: TGTGCCAGTAGTCCGGCGGATAGAAACACCATATATTTT; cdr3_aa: CASSPADRNTIYF
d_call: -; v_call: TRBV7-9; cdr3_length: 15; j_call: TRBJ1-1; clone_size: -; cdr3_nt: TGTGCCAGCAGCTTAGGCTCGGGGGGCACGACTGAAGCTTTCTTT; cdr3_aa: CASSLGSGGTTEAFF
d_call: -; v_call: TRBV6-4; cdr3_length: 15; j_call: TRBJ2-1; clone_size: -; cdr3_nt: TGTGCCAGCAGTGAAAGCTCGAGCTCCTACAATGAGCAGTTCTTC; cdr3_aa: CASSESSSSYNEQFF
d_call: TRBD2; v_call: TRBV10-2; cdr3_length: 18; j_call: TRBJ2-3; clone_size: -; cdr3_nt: TGCGCCAGCAGTGGTCCGACTAGCGGGCCCTTCGAGACAGATACGCAGTATTTT; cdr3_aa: CASSGPTSGPFETDTQYF
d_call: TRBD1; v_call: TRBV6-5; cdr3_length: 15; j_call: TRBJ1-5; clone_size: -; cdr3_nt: TGTGCCAGCAGCCCAGGGACAGGGCTAACTCAGCCCCAGCATTTT; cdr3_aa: CASSPGTGLTQPQHF
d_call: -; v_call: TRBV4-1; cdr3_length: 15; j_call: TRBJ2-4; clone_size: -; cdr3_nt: TGCGCCAGCAGCCAGGAGGGACAGAGCCAAAACATTCAGTACTTC; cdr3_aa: CASSQEGQSQNIQYF
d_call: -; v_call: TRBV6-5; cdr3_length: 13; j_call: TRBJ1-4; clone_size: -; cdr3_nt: TGTGCCAGCAGTACAGGGAGGGATGAAAAACTGTTTTTT; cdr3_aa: CASSTGRDEKLFF
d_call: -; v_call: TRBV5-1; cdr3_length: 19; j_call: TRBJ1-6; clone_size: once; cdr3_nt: TGCGCCAGCAGCCGGTCCCTGACACGGGAAGGCTCCTATAATTCACCCCTCCACTTT; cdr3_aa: CASSRSLTREGSYNSPLHF
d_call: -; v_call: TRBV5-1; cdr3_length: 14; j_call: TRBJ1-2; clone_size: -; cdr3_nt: TGCGCCAGCAGCCCTGGAGGAGGGGCGGACGGCTACACCTTC; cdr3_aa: CASSPGGGADGYTF
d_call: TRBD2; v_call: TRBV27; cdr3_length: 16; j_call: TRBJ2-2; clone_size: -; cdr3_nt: TGTGCCAGCAGTTTTTCGGGGGGGCGGGTTGCCGGGGAGCTGTTTTTT; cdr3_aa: CASSFSGGRVAGELFF
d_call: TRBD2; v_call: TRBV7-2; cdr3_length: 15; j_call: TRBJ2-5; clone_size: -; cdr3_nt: TGTGCCAGCAGCCCTCGACTAGCGGGGGAAGAGACCCAGTACTTC; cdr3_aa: CASSPRLAGEETQYF
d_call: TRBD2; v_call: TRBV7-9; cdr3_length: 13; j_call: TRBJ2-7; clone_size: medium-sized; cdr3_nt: TGTGCCAGCGCGGGGACTAGCGGGAGGTCTAGGGACTTC; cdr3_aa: CASAGTSGRSRDF
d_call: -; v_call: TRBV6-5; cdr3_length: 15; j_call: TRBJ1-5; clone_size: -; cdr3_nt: TGTGCCAGCAGTTACTCATTCCAGGGATCGGGGCCCCAGCATTTT; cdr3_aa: CASSYSFQGSGPQHF